This section outlines one T cell receptor (beta chain) sequence together with its context. Assay: immunoSEQ multiplex PCR; the TCRdb copy retains only in-frame clones and omits some. This table has about 360,000 clones, 65% to 90% appearing once. These data originate in a study of blood T cell repertoires in COVID-19. Germline values: CDR1 LGHNA, CDR2 YNFKEQ. Between the trimmed V and J ends, which lost 4 bases and 8 bases, there was a span of 14 bases. This CDR3 is 14 amino acids long. Seattle patients were enrolled during active infection and followed longitudinally. The sequence came from a woman aged 60-70 years with COVID-19, enrolled during active disease. This chain uses TRBV4-2 with TRBJ2-2; D possibly corresponds to TRBD2 (5 bases). Sample: peripheral blood. CDR3 DNA: TGTGCCAGCAGCCCAAAAGGAGGAACTGGGGAGCTGTTTTTT. Protein: CASSPKGGTGELFF.